These T cell receptor beta chains were read from a single sample in a study of cytomegalovirus exposure and HLA in healthy donors. TCRdb keeps only in-frame clones here, not all; method: immunoSEQ multiplex PCR. The profile shows over 95,000 clones, 82% of them singletons. The sample consisted of PBMCs. All receptors derive from a woman aged 18-29 years in good health and CMV-seronegative. The CDR3 runs from the conserved cysteine through the conserved F or W. D genes are given only for firm matches. A clone size is listed for some rows: how often the clone was seen (once, few, many), or a class if it is expanded.

D gene: -; J gene: TRBJ2-2; clone size: few; V gene: TRBV5-4; CDR3 DNA: TGTGCCAGCAGCTTGGGAGGGCCGGCCGGGGAGCTGTTTTTT; CDR3 protein: CASSLGGPAGELFF
D gene: -; J gene: TRBJ1-1; clone size: -; V gene: TRBV6-1; CDR3 DNA: TGTGCCAGCATTCTCAGGGTTATTGGTGAAGCTTTCTTT; CDR3 protein: CASILRVIGEAFF
D gene: TRBD1; J gene: TRBJ1-2; clone size: -; V gene: TRBV6-5; CDR3 DNA: TGTGCCAGCAGTTACTACAGGACAGGGGGCGACGGCTACACCTTC; CDR3 protein: CASSYYRTGGDGYTF
D gene: TRBD2; J gene: TRBJ2-4; clone size: -; V gene: TRBV15; CDR3 DNA: TGTGCCACCAGCAGAGAGTGGGGGGGAGGAACAATAAACATTCAGTACTTC; CDR3 protein: CATSREWGGGTINIQYF
D gene: TRBD1; J gene: TRBJ2-2; clone size: -; V gene: TRBV15; CDR3 DNA: TGTGCCACCAGCAGAGAATGGGACAGGGTAACGGCCGGGGAGCTGTTTTTT; CDR3 protein: CATSREWDRVTAGELFF
D gene: -; J gene: TRBJ1-1; clone size: -; V gene: TRBV11-3; CDR3 DNA: TGTGCCAGCAGCTCCGGACATATCGCTGAAGCTTTCTTT; CDR3 protein: CASSSGHIAEAFF
D gene: TRBD1; J gene: TRBJ1-1; clone size: -; V gene: TRBV5-1; CDR3 DNA: TGCGCCAGCAGCTTAGCAGGGGGCCAGAACACTGAAGCTTTCTTT; CDR3 protein: CASSLAGGQNTEAFF
D gene: -; J gene: TRBJ2-7; clone size: -; V gene: TRBV7-9; CDR3 DNA: TGTGCCAGCAGCTTTGCGTTAGCGTCGGACGAGCAGTACTTC; CDR3 protein: CASSFALASDEQYF
D gene: TRBD2; J gene: TRBJ2-2; clone size: -; V gene: TRBV18; CDR3 DNA: TGTGCCAGCTCGCAAGGACTAGCGGCGAACACCGGGGAGCTGTTTTTT; CDR3 protein: CASSQGLAANTGELFF
D gene: TRBD1; J gene: TRBJ2-5; clone size: -; V gene: TRBV7-6; CDR3 DNA: TGTGCCAGCAGTTCGACAGGGGTCCAAGAGACCCAGTACTTC; CDR3 protein: CASSSTGVQETQYF
D gene: -; J gene: TRBJ2-3; clone size: few; V gene: TRBV4-2; CDR3 DNA: TGTGCCAGCAGCCAAGATCAATCGGGCACAGATACGCAGTATTTT; CDR3 protein: CASSQDQSGTDTQYF
D gene: -; J gene: TRBJ1-1; clone size: -; V gene: TRBV9; CDR3 DNA: TGTGCCAGCAGCGCGGATTTACGGGGAGGCTCCCGGAGGGCTTTCTTT; CDR3 protein: CASSADLRGGSRRAFF
D gene: -; J gene: TRBJ1-1; clone size: -; V gene: TRBV25-1; CDR3 DNA: TGTGCCAGCGGAGGAACTGAAGCTTTCTTT; CDR3 protein: CASGGTEAFF
D gene: TRBD2; J gene: TRBJ2-5; clone size: -; V gene: TRBV27; CDR3 DNA: TGTGCCAGCCGGGGGGAGGGAAGCCGTGGGACCCAGTACTTC; CDR3 protein: CASRGEGSRGTQYF
D gene: -; J gene: TRBJ1-5; clone size: -; V gene: TRBV19; CDR3 DNA: TGTGCCAGTAGTATAAAACCCTCACAGGGTAGGGGCAATCAGCCCCAGCATTTT; CDR3 protein: CASSIKPSQGRGNQPQHF
D gene: -; J gene: TRBJ2-3; clone size: -; V gene: TRBV6-4; CDR3 DNA: TGTGCCAGCAGTGAGAGGCCCACAGATACGCAGTATTTT; CDR3 protein: CASSERPTDTQYF
D gene: -; J gene: TRBJ1-1; clone size: -; V gene: TRBV15; CDR3 DNA: TGTGCCACCAGCGTTACAGGAAGCTTGAACACTGAAGCTTTCTTT; CDR3 protein: CATSVTGSLNTEAFF
D gene: -; J gene: TRBJ1-2; clone size: -; V gene: TRBV9; CDR3 DNA: TGTGCCAGCAGCCCCCCGGGCAGGGCCTCTTCTTCTAACTATGGCTACACCTTC; CDR3 protein: CASSPPGRASSSNYGYTF
D gene: TRBD1; J gene: TRBJ1-5; clone size: -; V gene: TRBV5-6; CDR3 DNA: TGTGCCAGCAGCTTGTGGCAGGGGGCGAATTTTCAGCCCCAGCATTTT; CDR3 protein: CASSLWQGANFQPQHF
D gene: TRBD2; J gene: TRBJ2-5; clone size: -; V gene: TRBV7-2; CDR3 DNA: TGTGCCAGCAGCTTAGCCGGGAGGGGGGAGACCCAGTACTTC; CDR3 protein: CASSLAGRGETQYF
D gene: TRBD1; J gene: TRBJ2-3; clone size: -; V gene: TRBV19; CDR3 DNA: TGTGCCAGTAGTAGAACAGGGGAGTCGACAGATACGCAGTATTTT; CDR3 protein: CASSRTGESTDTQYF
D gene: -; J gene: TRBJ2-7; clone size: once; V gene: TRBV27; CDR3 DNA: TGTGCCAGCAGTTGGCAGGGCCCCTACGAGCAGTACTTC; CDR3 protein: CASSWQGPYEQYF
D gene: -; J gene: TRBJ1-2; clone size: -; V gene: TRBV2; CDR3 DNA: TGTGCCAGCAGTGAAGATATTGGCTACACCTTC; CDR3 protein: CASSEDIGYTF
D gene: TRBD1; J gene: TRBJ1-1; clone size: few; V gene: TRBV6-5; CDR3 DNA: TGTGCCAGCAGTCGGACAGGCAAGGGCACTGAAGCTTTCTTT; CDR3 protein: CASSRTGKGTEAFF
D gene: TRBD1; J gene: TRBJ2-5; clone size: -; V gene: TRBV5-1; CDR3 DNA: TGCGCCAGCAGCCCGGGACAGAAGATAGAGACCCAGTACTTC; CDR3 protein: CASSPGQKIETQYF
D gene: TRBD1; J gene: TRBJ1-5; clone size: -; V gene: TRBV19; CDR3 DNA: TGTGCCAGTACCCTTGGACAGGGGAGCAATCAGCCCCAGCATTTT; CDR3 protein: CASTLGQGSNQPQHF
D gene: -; J gene: TRBJ2-5; clone size: -; V gene: TRBV2; CDR3 DNA: TGTGCCAGCAGTAGTCTAGCGGAGACCCAGTACTTC; CDR3 protein: CASSSLAETQYF
D gene: -; J gene: TRBJ1-4; clone size: -; V gene: TRBV5-1; CDR3 DNA: TGCGCCAGCAGCTTGTATCCAGGGGATAGTGAAAAACTGTTTTTT; CDR3 protein: CASSLYPGDSEKLFF
D gene: TRBD2; J gene: TRBJ2-3; clone size: -; V gene: TRBV19; CDR3 DNA: TGTGCCAGTAGTTCCGCCGGGAGGGTCAACGCAGATACGCAGTATTTT; CDR3 protein: CASSSAGRVNADTQYF